This T cell receptor beta chain appears in the sequencing data of a study of blood T cell repertoires in COVID-19. Background on the study: PBMCs, B-cell-depleted T cells, or T cells were the source of the cDNA or gDNA that made up the material.

Individuals drawn from some 25 US areas were about 18 to 95 years old. Sequencing used immunoSEQ multiplex PCR; TCRdb keeps in-frame clones, though not all of them. Here the sample spans roughly 300,000 clones, 70% to 90% being singletons. The CDR3 extends over 12 amino acids. V was pared by 8 bases and J by 8 bases, with 6 bases of the junction left unmatched. Germline assignment: CDR1 MNHNY and CDR2 SVGAGI (reference sequence). The chain has TRBV6-6 and TRBJ1-2; 9 bases map to TRBD1. The sequencing sample was made of PBMCs or T cells enriched from blood (not recorded which). The origin of this receptor is a woman in her 30s who had recovered from COVID-19. The DNA of the CDR3 is TGTGCCAGCGGACAGGGGAGGAGGGGCTACACCTTC. Its protein is CASGQGRRGYTF.